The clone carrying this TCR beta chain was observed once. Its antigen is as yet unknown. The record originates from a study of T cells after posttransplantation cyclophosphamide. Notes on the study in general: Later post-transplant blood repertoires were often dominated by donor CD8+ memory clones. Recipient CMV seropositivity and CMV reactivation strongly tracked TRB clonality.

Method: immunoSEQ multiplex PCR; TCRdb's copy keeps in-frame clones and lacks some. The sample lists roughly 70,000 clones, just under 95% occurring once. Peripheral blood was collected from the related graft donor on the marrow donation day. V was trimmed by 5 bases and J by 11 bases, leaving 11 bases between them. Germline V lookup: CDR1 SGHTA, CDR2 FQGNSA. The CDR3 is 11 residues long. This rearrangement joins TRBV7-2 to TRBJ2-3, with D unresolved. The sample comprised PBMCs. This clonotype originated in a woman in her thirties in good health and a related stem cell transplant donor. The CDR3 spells CASSQRRMQYF. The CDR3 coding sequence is TGTGCCAGCAGCCAGCGCCGGATGCAGTATTTT.